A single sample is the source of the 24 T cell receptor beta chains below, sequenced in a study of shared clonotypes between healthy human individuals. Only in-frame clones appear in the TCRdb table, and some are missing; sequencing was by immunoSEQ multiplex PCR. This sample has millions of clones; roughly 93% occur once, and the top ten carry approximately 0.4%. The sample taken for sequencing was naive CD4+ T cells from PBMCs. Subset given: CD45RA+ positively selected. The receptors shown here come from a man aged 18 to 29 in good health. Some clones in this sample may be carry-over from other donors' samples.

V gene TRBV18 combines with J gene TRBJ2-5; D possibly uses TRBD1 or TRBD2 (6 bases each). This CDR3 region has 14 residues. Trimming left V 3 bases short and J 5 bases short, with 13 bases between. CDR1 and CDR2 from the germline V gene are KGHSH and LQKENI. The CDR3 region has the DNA TGTGCCAGCTCACCGGAAGGGGGAGGTGAGACCCAGTACTTC. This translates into CASSPEGGGETQYF.

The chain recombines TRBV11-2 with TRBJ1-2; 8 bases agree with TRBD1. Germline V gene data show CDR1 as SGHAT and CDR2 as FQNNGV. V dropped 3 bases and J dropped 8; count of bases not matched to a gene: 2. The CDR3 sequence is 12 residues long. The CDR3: CASSLDRDGYTF. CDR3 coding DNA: TGTGCCAGCAGCTTGGACAGGGACGGCTACACCTTC.

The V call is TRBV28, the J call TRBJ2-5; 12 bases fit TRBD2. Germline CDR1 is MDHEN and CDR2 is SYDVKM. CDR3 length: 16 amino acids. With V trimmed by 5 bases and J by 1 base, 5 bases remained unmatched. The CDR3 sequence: CASSPGLAGTQETQYF. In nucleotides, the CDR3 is TGTGCCAGCAGTCCCGGACTAGCGGGGACCCAAGAGACCCAGTACTTC.

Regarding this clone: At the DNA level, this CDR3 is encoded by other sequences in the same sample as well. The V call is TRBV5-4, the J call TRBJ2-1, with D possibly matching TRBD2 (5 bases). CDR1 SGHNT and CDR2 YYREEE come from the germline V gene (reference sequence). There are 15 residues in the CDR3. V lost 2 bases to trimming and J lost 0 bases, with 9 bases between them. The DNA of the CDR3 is TGTGCCAGCAGCTTACAAGGGAGCTCCTACAATGAGCAGTTCTTC. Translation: CASSLQGSSYNEQFF.

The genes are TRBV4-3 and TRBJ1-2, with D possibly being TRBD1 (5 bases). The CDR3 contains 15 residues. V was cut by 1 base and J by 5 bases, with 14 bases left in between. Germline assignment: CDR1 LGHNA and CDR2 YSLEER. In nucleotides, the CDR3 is TGCGCCAGCAGCCAAGTCCGACAGAACCCTTATGGCTACACCTTC. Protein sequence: CASSQVRQNPYGYTF.

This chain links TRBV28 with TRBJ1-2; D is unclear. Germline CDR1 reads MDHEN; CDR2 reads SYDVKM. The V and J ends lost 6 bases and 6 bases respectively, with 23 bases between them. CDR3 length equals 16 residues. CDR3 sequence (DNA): TGTGCCAGCAGCCTCACTACCCTAACTGCGGTCGATGGCTACACCTTC. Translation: CASSLTTLTAVDGYTF.

CDR3 in DNA: TGCAGTGCTGACCACACCGGGGAGCTGTTTTTT. It is translated as CSADHTGELFF. The gene calls are TRBV20-1 and TRBJ2-2; D unresolved. This CDR3 spans 11 amino acids. Between the trimmed V and J ends, which lost 5 bases and 3 bases, there was a span of 4 bases. CDR1 DFQATT and CDR2 SNEGSKA come from the germline V gene (reference sequence).

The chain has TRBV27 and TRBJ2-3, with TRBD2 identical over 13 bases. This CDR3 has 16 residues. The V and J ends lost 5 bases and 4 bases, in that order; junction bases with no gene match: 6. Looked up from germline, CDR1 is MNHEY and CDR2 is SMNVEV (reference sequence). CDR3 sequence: CASSPGLAGVADTQYF. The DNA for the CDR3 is TGTGCCAGCAGTCCTGGACTAGCGGGAGTGGCAGATACGCAGTATTTT.

Here the CDR3 reads CAISGAGVQETQYF. CDR3 DNA: TGTGCCATCAGTGGGGCCGGAGTCCAAGAGACCCAGTACTTC. This chain connects TRBV10-3 to TRBJ2-5; D remains unclear. The V gene's germline CDR1 is ENHRY and CDR2 SYGVKD. The CDR3 covers 14 residues. V gave up 4 bases and J gave up 1 base, with 10 bases separating them.

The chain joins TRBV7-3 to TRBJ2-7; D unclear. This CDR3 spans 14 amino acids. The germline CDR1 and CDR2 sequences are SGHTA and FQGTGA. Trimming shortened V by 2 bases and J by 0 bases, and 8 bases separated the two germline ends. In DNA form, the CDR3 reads TGTGCCAGCAGCTTATTGCCAAACTCCTACGAGCAGTACTTC. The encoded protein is CASSLLPNSYEQYF. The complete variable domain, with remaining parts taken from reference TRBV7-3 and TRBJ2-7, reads GAGVSQTPSNKVTEKGKYVELRCDPISGHTALYWYRQSLGQGPEFLIYFQGTGAADDSGLPNDRFFAVRPEGSVSTLKIQRTERGDSAVYLCASSLLPNSYEQYFGPGTRLTVT.

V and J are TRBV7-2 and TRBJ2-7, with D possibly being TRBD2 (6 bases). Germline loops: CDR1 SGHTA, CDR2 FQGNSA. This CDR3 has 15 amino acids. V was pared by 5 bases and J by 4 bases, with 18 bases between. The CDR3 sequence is CASSQALGGGYEQYF. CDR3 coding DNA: TGTGCCAGCAGCCAGGCGTTGGGAGGAGGGTACGAGCAGTACTTC. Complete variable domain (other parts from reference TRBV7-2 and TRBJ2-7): GAGVSQSPSNKVTEKGKDVELRCDPISGHTALYWYRQSLGQGLEFLIYFQGNSAPDKSGLPSDRFSAERTGGSVSTLTIQRTQQEDSAVYLCASSQALGGGYEQYFGPGTRLTVT.

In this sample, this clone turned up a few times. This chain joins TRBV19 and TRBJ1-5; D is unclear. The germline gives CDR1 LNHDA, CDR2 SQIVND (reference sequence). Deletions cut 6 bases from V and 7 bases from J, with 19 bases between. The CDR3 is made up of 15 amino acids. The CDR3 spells CASSPAARSTQPQHF. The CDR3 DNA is TGTGCCAGTAGCCCCGCAGCCCGTTCCACCCAGCCCCAGCATTTT.

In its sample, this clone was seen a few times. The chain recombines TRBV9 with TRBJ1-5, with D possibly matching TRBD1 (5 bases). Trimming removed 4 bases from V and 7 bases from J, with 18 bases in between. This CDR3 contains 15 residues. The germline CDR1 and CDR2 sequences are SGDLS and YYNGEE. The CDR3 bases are TGTGCCAGCAGCCCAACTGGGGACCGGGGCCAGCCCCAGCATTTT. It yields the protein CASSPTGDRGQPQHF.

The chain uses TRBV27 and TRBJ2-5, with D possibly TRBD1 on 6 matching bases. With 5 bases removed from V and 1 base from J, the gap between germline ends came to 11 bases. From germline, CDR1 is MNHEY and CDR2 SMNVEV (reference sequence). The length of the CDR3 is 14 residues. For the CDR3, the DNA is TGTGCCAGCAGTGCTCGACAGGTCCAAGAGACCCAGTACTTC. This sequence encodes CASSARQVQETQYF.

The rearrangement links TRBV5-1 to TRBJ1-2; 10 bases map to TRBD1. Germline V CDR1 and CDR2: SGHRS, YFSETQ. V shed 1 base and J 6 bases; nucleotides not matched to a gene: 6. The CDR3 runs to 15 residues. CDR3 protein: CASSLPGQGVHGYTF. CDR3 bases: TGCGCCAGCAGCTTGCCCGGACAGGGGGTGCATGGCTACACCTTC.

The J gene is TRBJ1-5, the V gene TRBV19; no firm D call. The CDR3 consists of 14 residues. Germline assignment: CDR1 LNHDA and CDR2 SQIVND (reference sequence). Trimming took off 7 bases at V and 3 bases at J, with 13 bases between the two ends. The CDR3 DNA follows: TGTGCCAGTAATACAGTAGTTAACAATCAGCCCCAGCATTTT. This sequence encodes CASNTVVNNQPQHF.

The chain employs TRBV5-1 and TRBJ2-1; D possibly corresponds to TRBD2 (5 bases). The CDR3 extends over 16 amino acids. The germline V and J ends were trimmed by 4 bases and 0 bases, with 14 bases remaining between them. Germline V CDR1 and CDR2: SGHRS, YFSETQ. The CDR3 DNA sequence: TGCGCCAGCAGCCTCGGCGGGCGGAACTCCTACAATGAGCAGTTCTTC. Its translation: CASSLGGRNSYNEQFF.

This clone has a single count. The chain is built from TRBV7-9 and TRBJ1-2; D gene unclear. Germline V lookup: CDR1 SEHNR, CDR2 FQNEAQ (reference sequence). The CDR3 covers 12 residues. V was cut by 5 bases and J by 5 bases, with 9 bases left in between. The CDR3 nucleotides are TGTGCCAGCAGCGTAAAGGAGTATGGCTACACCTTC. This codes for CASSVKEYGYTF.

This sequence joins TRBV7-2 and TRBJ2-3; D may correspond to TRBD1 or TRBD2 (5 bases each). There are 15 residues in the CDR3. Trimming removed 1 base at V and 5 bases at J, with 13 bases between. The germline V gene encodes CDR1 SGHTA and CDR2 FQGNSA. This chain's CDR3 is CASSLGWQGEDTQYF. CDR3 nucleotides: TGTGCCAGCAGCTTAGGATGGCAGGGAGAAGATACGCAGTATTTT.

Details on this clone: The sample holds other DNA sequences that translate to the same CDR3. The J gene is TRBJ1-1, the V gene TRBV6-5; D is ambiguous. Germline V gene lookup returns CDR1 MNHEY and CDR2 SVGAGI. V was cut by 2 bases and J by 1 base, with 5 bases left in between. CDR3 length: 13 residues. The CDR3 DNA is TGTGCCAGCAGTTACAGCACGAACACTGAAGCTTTCTTT. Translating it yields CASSYSTNTEAFF.

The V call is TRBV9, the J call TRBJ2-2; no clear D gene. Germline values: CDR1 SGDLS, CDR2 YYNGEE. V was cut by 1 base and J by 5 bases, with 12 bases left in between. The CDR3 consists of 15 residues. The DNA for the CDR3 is TGTGCCAGCAGCGTACGGCCCACCGGGACCGGGGAGCTGTTTTTT. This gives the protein CASSVRPTGTGELFF.

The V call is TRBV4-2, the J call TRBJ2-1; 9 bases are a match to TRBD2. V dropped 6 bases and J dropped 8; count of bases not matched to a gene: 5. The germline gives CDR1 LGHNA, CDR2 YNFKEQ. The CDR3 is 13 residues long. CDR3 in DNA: TGTGCCAGCAGGCGACTAGCGGATGATGAGCAGTTCTTC. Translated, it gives CASRRLADDEQFF.

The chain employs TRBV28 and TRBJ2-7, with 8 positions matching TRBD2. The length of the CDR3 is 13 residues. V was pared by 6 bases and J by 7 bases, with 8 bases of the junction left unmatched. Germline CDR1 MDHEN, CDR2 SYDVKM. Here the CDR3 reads CASSLFLAGEQYF. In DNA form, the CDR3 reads TGTGCCAGCAGCCTTTTTTTAGCGGGAGAGCAGTACTTC.

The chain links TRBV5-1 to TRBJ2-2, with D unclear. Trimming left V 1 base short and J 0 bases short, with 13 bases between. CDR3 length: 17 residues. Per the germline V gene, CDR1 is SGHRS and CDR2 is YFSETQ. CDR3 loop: CASSLSSPTTNTGELFF. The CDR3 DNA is TGCGCCAGCAGCTTGTCGTCACCTACTACGAACACCGGGGAGCTGTTTTTT.